Below are 9 T cell receptor beta chains sequenced from a single sample in a study of blood T cell repertoires in COVID-19. Only in-frame clones appear in the TCRdb table, and some are missing; sequencing was by immunoSEQ multiplex PCR. The sample lists about 180,000 clones, 80% to 90% occurring once. The sample taken for sequencing was peripheral blood. The receptors come from a man between 60 and 75 years old with acute or convalescent COVID-19.

This rearrangement joins TRBV27 to TRBJ2-1; 7 bases agree with TRBD2. J gave up 5 bases and V 8 bases, and 12 bases lay outside the gene matches. The CDR3 contains 15 residues. Germline V gene sequence: CDR1 MNHEY, CDR2 SMNVEV (reference sequence). The CDR3 protein is CASGRWRESHNEQFF. DNA for the CDR3: TGTGCCAGCGGTAGGTGGCGGGAGTCCCACAATGAGCAGTTCTTC.

V is TRBV3-1 (or the pseudogene TRBV3-2) and J is TRBJ2-7; TRBD1 agrees at 9 bases. The CDR3 loop spans 14 amino acids. Trimming cost V 1 base and J 3 bases; bases outside gene matches: 1. Germline V gene lookup returns CDR1 LGHDT and CDR2 YNNKEL (reference sequence). The CDR3 sequence: CASSQGDRVYEQYF. The CDR3 DNA reads as TGTGCCAGCAGCCAAGGGGACAGGGTCTACGAGCAGTACTTC.

The genes are TRBV28 and TRBJ2-2; 7 bases match TRBD2. This CDR3 has 15 residues. The germline gives CDR1 MDHEN, CDR2 SYDVKM. Unmatched junction bases numbered 9, after V lost 5 bases and J lost 6 bases. CDR3 loop: CASSQRTSRSGELFF. The DNA for the CDR3 is TGTGCCAGCAGTCAGAGGACTAGTCGCTCCGGGGAGCTGTTTTTT.

V is TRBV27 and J is TRBJ2-1, with D tentatively TRBD2 (6 bases). The CDR3 consists of 15 residues. The germline gives CDR1 MNHEY, CDR2 SMNVEV (reference sequence). Trimming removed 6 bases at V and 3 bases at J, with 15 bases between. CDR3 nucleotides: TGTGCCAGCAGCCCGGGGGACTCGAGCTACAATGAGCAGTTCTTC. This encodes CASSPGDSSYNEQFF.

This sequence joins TRBV5-1 and TRBJ2-6; 10 nucleotides agree with TRBD1. CDR1 is SGHRS, CDR2 YFSETQ, per germline. Unmatched junction bases numbered 20, after V lost 0 bases and J lost 2 bases. The CDR3 totals 23 residues. The CDR3 sequence is CASSLDRGDRGKDKGPGANVLTF. CDR3 coding DNA: TGCGCCAGCAGCTTGGATAGAGGGGACAGGGGCAAAGACAAGGGGCCTGGGGCCAACGTCCTGACTTTC.

The chain is built from TRBV7-9 and TRBJ2-2; weak D call: TRBD1 (6 bases). The CDR3 covers 16 residues. CDR1 is SEHNR and CDR2 is FQNEAQ in the germline V gene (reference sequence). V was trimmed by 0 bases and J by 4 bases, leaving 12 bases between them. The CDR3 loop is CASSLAKVQGTGELFF. In DNA, the CDR3 is TGTGCCAGCAGCTTAGCGAAGGTACAGGGCACCGGGGAGCTGTTTTTT.

The chain links TRBV3-1 (or the pseudogene TRBV3-2) to TRBJ2-7, with 13 bases identical to TRBD2. Looked up from germline, CDR1 is LGHDT and CDR2 is YNNKEL (reference sequence). After removal of 3 bases from V and 6 bases from J, the junction contained 5 bases not matched to a gene. The CDR3 is 15 residues long. The CDR3 loop is CASSQGLAGISEQYF. The CDR3 DNA follows: TGTGCCAGCAGCCAGGGACTAGCGGGAATCTCCGAGCAGTACTTC.

This clone was seen only once. The gene calls are TRBV7-2 and TRBJ2-7, with 7 nucleotides matching TRBD2. Germline V gene lookup returns CDR1 SGHTA and CDR2 FQGNSA. Unmatched junction bases numbered 10, after V lost 1 base and J lost 7 bases. The CDR3 has 15 residues. The CDR3 nucleotides read TGTGCCAGCAGCTTAGTAGTTAGCGGGCCCAGGGAGCAGTACTTC. It encodes CASSLVVSGPREQYF. Complete variable domain (other parts from reference TRBV7-2 and TRBJ2-7): GAGVSQSPSNKVTEKGKDVELRCDPISGHTALYWYRQSLGQGLEFLIYFQGNSAPDKSGLPSDRFSAERTGGSVSTLTIQRTQQEDSAVYLCASSLVVSGPREQYFGPGTRLTVT.

CDR3 sequence: CASSPGLAGVSDTQYF. The CDR3 DNA reads TGTGCCAGCAGCCCCGGACTAGCGGGAGTTTCAGATACGCAGTATTTT. This rearrangement joins TRBV7-9 to TRBJ2-3; the match to TRBD2 covers 13 bases. The CDR3 is made up of 16 amino acids. V dropped 5 bases and J dropped 4; count of bases not matched to a gene: 6. CDR1 and CDR2 (germline): SEHNR, FQNEAQ (reference sequence).